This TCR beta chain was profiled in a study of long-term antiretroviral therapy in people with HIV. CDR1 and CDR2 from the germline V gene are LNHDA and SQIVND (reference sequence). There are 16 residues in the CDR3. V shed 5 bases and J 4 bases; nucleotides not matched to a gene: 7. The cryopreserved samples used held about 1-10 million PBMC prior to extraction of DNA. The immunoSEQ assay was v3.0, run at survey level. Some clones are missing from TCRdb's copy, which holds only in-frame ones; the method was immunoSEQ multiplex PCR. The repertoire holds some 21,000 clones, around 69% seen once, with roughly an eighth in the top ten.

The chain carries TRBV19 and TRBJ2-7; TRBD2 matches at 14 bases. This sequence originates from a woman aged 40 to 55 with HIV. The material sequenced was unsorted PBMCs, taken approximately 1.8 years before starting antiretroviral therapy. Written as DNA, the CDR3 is TGTGCCAGTAGTCCCGGGACTAGCGGGAGTGGATACGAGCAGTACTTC. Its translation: CASSPGTSGSGYEQYF. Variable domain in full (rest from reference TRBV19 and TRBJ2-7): DGGITQSPKYLFRKEGQNVTLSCEQNLNHDAMYWYRQDPGQGLRLIYYSQIVNDFQKGDIAEGYSVSREKKESFPLTVTSAQKNPTAFYLCASSPGTSGSGYEQYFGPGTRLTVT.